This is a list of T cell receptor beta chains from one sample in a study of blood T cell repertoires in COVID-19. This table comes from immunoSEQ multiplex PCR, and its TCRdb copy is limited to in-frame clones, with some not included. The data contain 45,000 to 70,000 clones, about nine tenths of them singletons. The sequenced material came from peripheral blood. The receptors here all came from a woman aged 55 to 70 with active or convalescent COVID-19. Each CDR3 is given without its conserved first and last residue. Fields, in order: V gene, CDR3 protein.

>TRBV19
ASSIGLADIHFNEQF
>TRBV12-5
ASGSNRETGELF
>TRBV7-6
ASSLDPDRNEQF
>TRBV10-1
ASSESSRVTEAF
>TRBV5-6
ASSVSLQGQPQH
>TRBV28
ASSFGGTNSPLH
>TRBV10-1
ASSPTSLSETQY
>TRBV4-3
ASSQELRLSYNEQF
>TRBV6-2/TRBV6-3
ASSYGDRINEQF
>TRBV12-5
ASGPPGQGVTEAF
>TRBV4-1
ASGGTYSYNEQF
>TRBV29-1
SVGGTAPETQY
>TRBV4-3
ASSQVGAAGASYGYT
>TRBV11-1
ASRTGGETQY
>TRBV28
ASSSQLGRTNEKLF